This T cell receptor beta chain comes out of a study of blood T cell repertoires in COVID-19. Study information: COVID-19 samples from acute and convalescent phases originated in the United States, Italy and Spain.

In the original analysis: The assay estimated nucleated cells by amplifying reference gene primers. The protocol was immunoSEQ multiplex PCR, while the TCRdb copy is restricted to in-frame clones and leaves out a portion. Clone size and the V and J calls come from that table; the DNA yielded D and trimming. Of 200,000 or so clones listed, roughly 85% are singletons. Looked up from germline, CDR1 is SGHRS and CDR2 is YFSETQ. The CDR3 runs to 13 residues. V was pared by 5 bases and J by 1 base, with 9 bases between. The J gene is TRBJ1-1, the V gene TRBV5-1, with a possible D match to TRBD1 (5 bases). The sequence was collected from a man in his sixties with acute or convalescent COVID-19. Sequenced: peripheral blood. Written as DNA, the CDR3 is TGCGCCAGCAGTATACAGGAGAACACTGAAGCTTTCTTT. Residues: CASSIQENTEAFF. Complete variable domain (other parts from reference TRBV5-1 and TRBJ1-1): KAGVTQTPRYLIKTRGQQVTLSCSPISGHRSVSWYQQTPGQGLQFLFEYFSETQRNKGNFPGRFSGRQFSNSRSEMNVSTLELGDSALYLCASSIQENTEAFFGQGTRLTVV.